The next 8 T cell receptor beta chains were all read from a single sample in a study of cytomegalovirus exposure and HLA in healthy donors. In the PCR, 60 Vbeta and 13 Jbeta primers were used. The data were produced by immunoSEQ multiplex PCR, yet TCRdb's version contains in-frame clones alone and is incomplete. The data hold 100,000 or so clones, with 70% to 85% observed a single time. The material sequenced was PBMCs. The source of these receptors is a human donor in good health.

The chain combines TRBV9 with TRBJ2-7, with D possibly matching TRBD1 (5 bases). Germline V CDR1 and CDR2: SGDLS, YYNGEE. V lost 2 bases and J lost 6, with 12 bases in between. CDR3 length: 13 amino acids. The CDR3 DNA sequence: TGTGCCAGCAGCGTGAATACAGGCCCCGAGCAGTACTTC. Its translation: CASSVNTGPEQYF.

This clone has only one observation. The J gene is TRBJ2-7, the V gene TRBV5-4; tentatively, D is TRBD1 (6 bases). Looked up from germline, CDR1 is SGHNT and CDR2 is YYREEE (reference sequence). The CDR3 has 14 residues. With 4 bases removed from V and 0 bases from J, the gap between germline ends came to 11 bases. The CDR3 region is CASSPQQGSYEQYF. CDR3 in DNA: TGTGCCAGCAGCCCACAACAGGGCTCCTACGAGCAGTACTTC.

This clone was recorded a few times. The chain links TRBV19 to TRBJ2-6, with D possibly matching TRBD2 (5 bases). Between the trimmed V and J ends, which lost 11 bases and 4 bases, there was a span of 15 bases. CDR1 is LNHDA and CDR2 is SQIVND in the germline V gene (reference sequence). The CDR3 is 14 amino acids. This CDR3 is CACSRGLGANVLTF. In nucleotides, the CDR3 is TGTGCCTGCTCTCGAGGGCTAGGGGCCAACGTCCTGACTTTC.

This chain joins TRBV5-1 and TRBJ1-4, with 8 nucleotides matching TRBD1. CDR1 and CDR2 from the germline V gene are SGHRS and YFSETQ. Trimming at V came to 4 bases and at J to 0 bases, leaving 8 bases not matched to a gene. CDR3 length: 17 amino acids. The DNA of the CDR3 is TGCGCCAGCAGCGAGGGACAGGACCCTGCAACTAATGAAAAACTGTTTTTT. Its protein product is CASSEGQDPATNEKLFF.

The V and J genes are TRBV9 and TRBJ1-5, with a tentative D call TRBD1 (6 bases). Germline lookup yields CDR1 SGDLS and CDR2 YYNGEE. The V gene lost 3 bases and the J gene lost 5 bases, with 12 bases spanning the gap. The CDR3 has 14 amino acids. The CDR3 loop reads CASSGGAGDQPQHF. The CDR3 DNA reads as TGTGCCAGCAGCGGAGGGGCAGGGGATCAGCCCCAGCATTTT.

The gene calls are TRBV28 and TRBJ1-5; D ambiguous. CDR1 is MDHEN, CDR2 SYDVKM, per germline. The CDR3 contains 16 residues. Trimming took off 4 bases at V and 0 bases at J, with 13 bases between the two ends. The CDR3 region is CASSSASSISNQPQHF. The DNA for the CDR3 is TGTGCCAGCAGTTCGGCCAGTAGCATTAGCAATCAGCCCCAGCATTTT.

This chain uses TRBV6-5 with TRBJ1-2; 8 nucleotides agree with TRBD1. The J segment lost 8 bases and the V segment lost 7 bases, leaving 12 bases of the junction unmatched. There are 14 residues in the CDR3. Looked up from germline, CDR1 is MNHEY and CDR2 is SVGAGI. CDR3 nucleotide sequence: TGTGCCAGCAATGCCGGGACAGGTGGGGTAGGCTACACCTTC. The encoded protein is CASNAGTGGVGYTF.

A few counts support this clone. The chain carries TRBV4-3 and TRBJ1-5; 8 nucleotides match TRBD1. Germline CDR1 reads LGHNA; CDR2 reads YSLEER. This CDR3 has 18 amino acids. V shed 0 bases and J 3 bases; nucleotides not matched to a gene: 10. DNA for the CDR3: TGCGCCAGCAGCCAAGAGCTGGGGACAGGAGCGTTCAATCAGCCCCAGCATTTT. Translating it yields CASSQELGTGAFNQPQHF.